Listed below are T cell receptor beta chains from one sample, sequenced in a study of cytomegalovirus exposure and HLA in healthy donors. Clones were read by immunoSEQ multiplex PCR, and TCRdb kept only the in-frame ones, dropping some. The sample carries roughly 230,000 clones, about nine tenths recorded once. The sequenced material came from PBMCs. These receptors were obtained from a girl aged 2-15 years in good health and CMV-seronegative. Both conserved end residues are part of each CDR3. D genes are given only for firm matches. Not all rows give a size; the values are once, few, many and, for expanded clones, a class.

J: TRBJ1-2; length: 12; D: NA; size: NA; V: TRBV12-5; CDR3: CASGLDSYGYTF; DNA: TGTGCTAGTGGTTTAGACAGCTATGGCTACACCTTC
J: TRBJ2-7; length: 13; D: TRBD2; size: NA; V: TRBV13; CDR3: CASTMGRAHEQYF; DNA: TGTGCCAGCACGATGGGGAGGGCCCACGAGCAGTACTTC
J: TRBJ1-1; length: 14; D: NA; size: once; V: TRBV10-3; CDR3: CAISPPGGDTEAFF; DNA: TGTGCCATCAGTCCCCCCGGGGGTGACACTGAAGCTTTCTTT
J: TRBJ2-7; length: 18; D: TRBD2; size: NA; V: TRBV9; CDR3: CASSVFGGARLLGREQYF; DNA: TGTGCCAGCAGCGTATTCGGGGGGGCCCGACTATTAGGGAGGGAGCAGTACTTC
J: TRBJ1-5; length: 14; D: TRBD1; size: NA; V: TRBV28; CDR3: CASSLSGGEQPQHF; DNA: TGTGCCAGCAGTTTATCAGGGGGCGAGCAGCCCCAGCATTTT
J: TRBJ2-5; length: 15; D: TRBD2; size: once; V: TRBV4-1; CDR3: CASSPLISGEETQYF; DNA: TGCGCCAGCAGCCCCCTAATTAGCGGGGAGGAGACCCAGTACTTC
J: TRBJ2-3; length: 12; D: NA; size: NA; V: TRBV29-1; CDR3: CSVGGGQDTQYF; DNA: TGCAGCGTTGGTGGAGGCCAAGATACGCAGTATTTT
J: TRBJ2-3; length: 16; D: NA; size: NA; V: TRBV4-1; CDR3: CASSQSFGGESDTQYF; DNA: TGCGCCAGCAGCCAGAGCTTCGGGGGAGAGTCAGATACGCAGTATTTT
J: TRBJ1-2; length: 13; D: NA; size: NA; V: TRBV11-3; CDR3: CASSLVGGEGYTF; DNA: TGTGCCAGCAGCTTAGTTGGAGGGGAAGGCTACACCTTC
J: TRBJ2-7; length: 14; D: NA; size: NA; V: TRBV30; CDR3: CAWSTLGQLYEQYF; DNA: TGTGCCTGGAGTACCCTAGGACAGCTCTACGAGCAGTACTTC
J: TRBJ1-1; length: 13; D: TRBD1; size: NA; V: TRBV6-1; CDR3: CASSGGQSREAFF; DNA: TGTGCCAGCAGTGGGGGACAGAGTAGGGAAGCTTTCTTT
J: TRBJ2-3; length: 16; D: TRBD2; size: NA; V: TRBV9; CDR3: CASSVGPSGGTDTQYF; DNA: TGTGCCAGCAGCGTAGGGCCTAGCGGGGGCACAGATACGCAGTATTTT
J: TRBJ1-1; length: 12; D: NA; size: NA; V: TRBV19; CDR3: CATGTRNTEAFF; DNA: TGTGCCACCGGGACACGGAACACTGAAGCTTTCTTT
J: TRBJ1-2; length: 13; D: NA; size: NA; V: TRBV27; CDR3: CASSLQENYGYTF; DNA: TGTGCCAGCAGTTTACAGGAAAACTATGGCTACACCTTC
J: TRBJ2-7; length: 15; D: TRBD2; size: NA; V: TRBV7-2; CDR3: CASTGAGDTSYEQYF; DNA: TGTGCCAGCACCGGGGCGGGAGACACCTCCTACGAGCAGTACTTC
J: TRBJ2-7; length: 13; D: NA; size: NA; V: TRBV30; CDR3: CAWALPSSYEQYF; DNA: TGTGCCTGGGCCCTTCCTAGCTCCTACGAGCAGTACTTC
J: TRBJ1-1; length: 14; D: NA; size: NA; V: TRBV19; CDR3: CASSILRQNTEAFF; DNA: TGTGCCAGTAGTATTCTTCGACAGAACACTGAAGCTTTCTTT
J: TRBJ2-1; length: 14; D: NA; size: NA; V: TRBV6-4; CDR3: CASSVGISYSEQFF; DNA: TGTGCCAGCAGTGTCGGGATTTCCTACAGTGAGCAGTTCTTC
J: TRBJ2-1; length: 15; D: TRBD2; size: NA; V: TRBV11-2; CDR3: CASSRLAGAYNEQFF; DNA: TGTGCCAGCAGCCGACTAGCGGGCGCCTACAATGAGCAGTTCTTC
J: TRBJ2-3; length: 15; D: TRBD1; size: NA; V: TRBV10-3; CDR3: CAISIGQGAADTQYF; DNA: TGTGCCATCTCGATTGGGCAGGGGGCCGCAGATACGCAGTATTTT
J: TRBJ2-3; length: 15; D: NA; size: NA; V: TRBV5-1; CDR3: CASSLGPGSTDTQYF; DNA: TGCGCCAGCAGCTTGGGCCCCGGTAGCACAGATACGCAGTATTTT
J: TRBJ2-2; length: 16; D: TRBD2; size: NA; V: TRBV2; CDR3: CASSAGGAPGTGELFF; DNA: TGTGCCAGCAGTGCCGGGGGGGCCCCCGGAACCGGGGAGCTGTTTTTT
J: TRBJ2-7; length: 14; D: NA; size: once; V: TRBV9; CDR3: CASSVGADTYEQYF; DNA: TGTGCCAGCAGCGTAGGGGCGGACACCTACGAGCAGTACTTC
J: TRBJ1-2; length: 11; D: NA; size: NA; V: TRBV20-1; CDR3: CSASGGLGYTF; DNA: TGCAGTGCCAGTGGAGGGCTGGGCTACACCTTC
J: TRBJ1-1; length: 16; D: TRBD1; size: NA; V: TRBV7-9; CDR3: CASSLDSRGPVTEAFF; DNA: TGTGCCAGCAGCTTAGACTCCAGGGGGCCGGTCACTGAAGCTTTCTTT
J: TRBJ1-2; length: 13; D: TRBD1; size: NA; V: TRBV6-1; CDR3: CASSNGQVYGYTF; DNA: TGTGCCAGCAGCAATGGACAGGTCTATGGCTACACCTTC
J: TRBJ2-1; length: 15; D: TRBD2; size: NA; V: TRBV27; CDR3: CASSLGTSGSNEQFF; DNA: TGTGCCAGCAGTTTGGGGACTAGCGGTAGCAATGAGCAGTTCTTC
J: TRBJ2-1; length: 16; D: TRBD1; size: NA; V: TRBV18; CDR3: CASSVGQGAVYNEQFF; DNA: TGTGCCAGCTCAGTGGGACAGGGGGCAGTCTACAATGAGCAGTTCTTC
J: TRBJ2-1; length: 15; D: TRBD1; size: NA; V: TRBV2; CDR3: CASSEGTGSYNEQFF; DNA: TGTGCCAGCAGTGAAGGGACAGGGTCCTACAATGAGCAGTTCTTC
J: TRBJ2-7; length: 14; D: NA; size: NA; V: TRBV6-1; CDR3: CASSPLGLADEQYF; DNA: TGTGCCAGCAGTCCCCTGGGACTGGCGGACGAGCAGTACTTC
J: TRBJ1-5; length: 17; D: NA; size: NA; V: TRBV14; CDR3: CASSPRSSTGPRQPQHF; DNA: TGTGCCAGCAGCCCAAGATCGTCAACAGGCCCCAGGCAGCCCCAGCATTTT
J: TRBJ1-3; length: 16; D: TRBD1; size: NA; V: TRBV28; CDR3: CASSLLTGSSGNTIYF; DNA: TGTGCCAGCAGTTTGCTGACAGGGAGCTCTGGAAACACCATATATTTT
J: TRBJ1-4; length: 14; D: NA; size: NA; V: TRBV6-1; CDR3: CASSRGGLQEKLFF; DNA: TGTGCCAGCAGTCGAGGGGGTTTACAAGAAAAACTGTTTTTT
J: TRBJ2-5; length: 15; D: NA; size: NA; V: TRBV19; CDR3: CASSIAGVYQETQYF; DNA: TGTGCCAGTAGTATCGCAGGCGTTTACCAAGAGACCCAGTACTTC
J: TRBJ1-2; length: 12; D: NA; size: NA; V: TRBV27; CDR3: CASSLSGAGYTF; DNA: TGTGCCAGCAGTTTATCGGGCGCGGGCTACACCTTC
J: TRBJ1-5; length: 16; D: TRBD1; size: NA; V: TRBV7-9; CDR3: CASSYWTGPDKEPQHF; DNA: TGTGCCAGCAGCTACTGGACAGGTCCTGACAAGGAGCCCCAGCATTTT
J: TRBJ1-5; length: 15; D: TRBD1; size: NA; V: TRBV27; CDR3: CASSTRQGSNQPQHF; DNA: TGTGCCAGCAGTACCCGACAGGGATCCAATCAGCCCCAGCATTTT
J: TRBJ1-3; length: 16; D: NA; size: NA; V: TRBV15; CDR3: CATGRGGGEAGNTIYF; DNA: TGTGCCACCGGCAGAGGTGGAGGGGAAGCTGGAAACACCATATATTTT
J: TRBJ2-1; length: 14; D: TRBD1; size: NA; V: TRBV27; CDR3: CASTGGQGQHEQFF; DNA: TGTGCCAGCACGGGTGGACAGGGTCAACATGAGCAGTTCTTC
J: TRBJ2-7; length: 15; D: NA; size: NA; V: TRBV6-1; CDR3: CASSDRTEQPYEQYF; DNA: TGTGCCAGCAGTGACCGGACAGAACAACCCTACGAGCAGTACTTC
J: TRBJ2-6; length: 17; D: NA; size: NA; V: TRBV5-5; CDR3: CASSLGPPGSGANVLTF; DNA: TGTGCCAGCAGCTTGGGGCCCCCTGGCTCTGGGGCCAACGTCCTGACTTTC